Presented here are 19 T cell receptor beta chains from one specimen sequenced in a study of radiotherapy plus CTLA-4 blockade in lung cancer. The repertoire was sequenced with immunoSEQ multiplex PCR; TCRdb's copy has only in-frame clones and lacks some. This table holds about 66,000 clones, around four fifths found once. The input for sequencing was peripheral blood, taken from a patient treated with radiotherapy plus ipilimumab. All receptors come from a human donor with non-small cell lung cancer who had a partial response to radiotherapy plus ipilimumab.

This chain links TRBV19 with TRBJ2-3, with 8 bases fitting TRBD2. V shed 4 bases, J shed 8 bases, and the junction held 5 bases outside the gene matches. This CDR3 has 13 amino acids. The germline V gene encodes CDR1 LNHDA and CDR2 SQIVND (reference sequence). CDR3 in amino acids: CASSTRREGTQYF. CDR3 DNA sequence: TGTGCCAGTAGTACCCGCCGGGAGGGTACGCAGTATTTT.

The rearrangement uses TRBV18 and TRBJ2-2, with 12 bases identical to TRBD2. The V gene's germline CDR1 is KGHSH and CDR2 LQKENI. This CDR3 has 19 residues. Losses at the gene ends were 3 bases for V and 7 bases for J; bases not matched to a gene: 15. This chain's CDR3 is CASSPVMAALAGGDGELFF. CDR3 nucleotide sequence: TGTGCCAGCTCACCTGTGATGGCGGCGCTAGCGGGAGGGGACGGGGAGCTGTTTTTT.

The genes are TRBV5-1 and TRBJ1-4, with TRBD1 matching 7 bases. Germline assignment: CDR1 SGHRS and CDR2 YFSETQ. V shed 4 bases, J shed 3 bases, and the junction held 12 bases outside the gene matches. The CDR3 is 17 amino acids. This chain's CDR3 is CASSQTGALAANEKLFF. The CDR3 DNA sequence: TGCGCCAGCAGCCAAACAGGGGCCCTCGCGGCTAATGAAAAACTGTTTTTT.

The rearrangement links TRBV28 to TRBJ2-7, with TRBD2 identical over 9 bases. The CDR3 extends over 15 amino acids. Losses at the gene ends were 4 bases for V and 1 base for J; bases not matched to a gene: 5. Germline CDR1 MDHEN, CDR2 SYDVKM. DNA for the CDR3: TGTGCCAGCAGTTCAATAGCGGGAGCATCCTACGAGCAGTACTTC. Protein sequence: CASSSIAGASYEQYF. Looking up the rest from reference TRBV28 and TRBJ2-7 gives the full variable domain: DVKVTQSSRYLVKRTGEKVFLECVQDMDHENMFWYRQDPGLGLRLIYFSYDVKMKEKGDIPEGYSVSREKKERFSLILESASTNQTSMYLCASSSIAGASYEQYFGPGTRLTVT.

This clone has only a few counts. V usage is TRBV28 and J usage is TRBJ2-7; 8 positions match TRBD2. Germline lookup yields CDR1 MDHEN and CDR2 SYDVKM. The CDR3 runs 16 residues. After removal of 1 base from V and 0 bases from J, the junction contained 5 bases not matched to a gene. The chain's CDR3 is CASSLFAGGFSYEQYF. The CDR3 DNA is TGTGCCAGCAGTTTATTCGCGGGAGGCTTCTCCTACGAGCAGTACTTC.

J is TRBJ2-1 and V is TRBV19, with 9 bases matching TRBD1. CDR1 and CDR2 from the germline V gene are LNHDA and SQIVND (reference sequence). V shed 5 bases, J shed 9 bases, and the junction held 8 bases outside the gene matches. CDR3 size: 14 residues. DNA of the CDR3: TGTGCCAGTAGTCTCCGGGACAGGGATAGTGAGCAGTTCTTC. As protein: CASSLRDRDSEQFF.

The chain recombines TRBV28 with TRBJ1-1; TRBD1 might be the D (5 bases). This CDR3 has 16 residues. Germline CDR1 MDHEN, CDR2 SYDVKM. The V end lost 3 bases, the J end lost 1 base, and 15 bases lay between the germline ends. In nucleotides, the CDR3 is TGTGCCAGCAGTTTGGGGGGGGATCGGAGGAACACTGAAGCTTTCTTT. It is translated as CASSLGGDRRNTEAFF.

This clone was detected a few times. The chain carries TRBV6-6 and TRBJ2-2, with 9 bases aligning to TRBD1. Germline CDR1 is MNHNY and CDR2 is SVGAGI (reference sequence). The CDR3 totals 16 residues. Trimming took 2 bases from V and 3 from J; bases not matched to a gene: 4. CDR3 loop: CASSYKGTGHTGELFF. In DNA, the CDR3 is TGTGCCAGCAGTTACAAGGGGACAGGGCACACCGGGGAGCTGTTTTTT.

The J gene is TRBJ2-5, the V gene TRBV5-1; 9 nucleotides agree with TRBD2. CDR3 length equals 15 residues. J gave up 1 base and V 2 bases, and 3 bases lay outside the gene matches. Germline CDR1 and CDR2: SGHRS and YFSETQ. The CDR3 bases are TGCGCCAGCAGCTTCACAGCGGGAGGCCAAGAGACCCAGTACTTC. This encodes CASSFTAGGQETQYF.

This rearrangement joins TRBV2 to TRBJ2-3; D is possibly TRBD2 (6 bases). Germline V gene sequence: CDR1 SNHLY, CDR2 FYNNEI. V lost 10 bases and J 3 bases, leaving 26 bases between the germline ends. There are 17 residues in the CDR3. For the CDR3, the DNA is TGTGCCATAAGATCATCGGGACTCCATTGGGGGACAGATACGCAGTATTTT. Its protein product is CAIRSSGLHWGTDTQYF.

The chain combines TRBV7-2 with TRBJ1-5; no clear D gene. V was shortened by 1 base and J by 5 bases, with 9 bases between the two germline ends. The CDR3 loop spans 14 amino acids. The germline V gene has CDR1 SGHTA and CDR2 FQGNSA. The CDR3 DNA reads TGTGCCAGCAGCTTAGTGTCGCAGGATCAGCCCCAGCATTTT. It yields the protein CASSLVSQDQPQHF. The whole variable domain, filled in from reference TRBV7-2 and TRBJ1-5, reads GAGVSQSPSNKVTEKGKDVELRCDPISGHTALYWYRQSLGQGLEFLIYFQGNSAPDKSGLPSDRFSAERTGGSVSTLTIQRTQQEDSAVYLCASSLVSQDQPQHFGDGTRLSIL.

This chain uses TRBV30 with TRBJ1-6; D not resolved. This CDR3 region has 15 residues. Germline CDR1 and CDR2: GTSNPN and SVGIG (reference sequence). V was cut by 2 bases and J by 5 bases, with 13 bases left in between. The CDR3: CAWSKTWGDNSPLHF. CDR3 nucleotide sequence: TGTGCCTGGAGTAAGACGTGGGGAGATAATTCACCCCTCCACTTT.

This clone has only a few counts. J is TRBJ2-1 and V is TRBV2, with TRBD2 identical over 12 bases. The germline V gene encodes CDR1 SNHLY and CDR2 FYNNEI. The CDR3 has 15 amino acids. The V segment lost 6 bases and the J segment 8 bases; nucleotides outside the gene matches: 8. The DNA of the CDR3 is TGTGCCAGCAGCCAGACTAGCGGGAGTAACTATGAGCAGTTCTTC. Translation: CASSQTSGSNYEQFF.

The chain joins TRBV18 to TRBJ1-1; D is unclear. This CDR3 region has 14 residues. The V gene's germline CDR1 is KGHSH and CDR2 LQKENI. Between the trimmed V and J ends, which lost 0 bases and 2 bases, there was a span of 7 bases. The CDR3 region has the DNA TGTGCCAGCTCACCACCGGTGAGAAACACTGAAGCTTTCTTT. Translation: CASSPPVRNTEAFF.

The J gene is TRBJ2-7, the V gene TRBV11-1, with D perhaps matching TRBD2 (6 bases). Germline V CDR1 and CDR2: SGHAT, FQDESV (reference sequence). V shed 5 bases and J shed 2 bases, with 19 bases lying between them. The CDR3 runs 16 residues. The CDR3 region has the DNA TGTGCCAGCAGCCGACTCCCGGGACTGAGGACCTACGAGCAGTACTTC. This codes for CASSRLPGLRTYEQYF.

This clone was recorded a few times. This chain joins TRBV5-6 and TRBJ1-4, with TRBD1 matching 7 bases. The CDR3 length is 16 residues. The V and J ends lost 4 bases and 0 bases, in that order; junction bases with no gene match: 6. Germline CDR1 SGHDT, CDR2 YYEEEE. The CDR3 sequence: CASSDGTVTTNEKLFF. The CDR3 coding sequence is TGTGCCAGCAGCGACGGGACAGTAACAACTAATGAAAAACTGTTTTTT.

This chain links TRBV7-9 with TRBJ1-5; 7 positions match TRBD1. The CDR3 sequence is 12 residues long. V shed 5 bases, J shed 6 bases, and the junction held 1 base outside the gene matches. Germline lookup yields CDR1 SEHNR and CDR2 FQNEAQ (reference sequence). For the CDR3, the DNA is TGTGCCAGCAGCCAGGGGGTTCAGCCCCAGCATTTT. This encodes CASSQGVQPQHF.

The chain couples TRBV2 to TRBJ1-5; perhaps TRBD1 as D (5 bases). The V and J ends lost 0 bases and 7 bases respectively, with 13 bases between them. Germline CDR1 SNHLY, CDR2 FYNNEI. CDR3 length equals 15 residues. CDR3 nucleotide sequence: TGTGCCAGCAGTGAAGCGGGGGGGGAAGGGCAGCCCCAGCATTTT. This sequence encodes CASSEAGGEGQPQHF.

This chain links TRBV6-5 with TRBJ2-7; D may be TRBD1 (5 bases). The CDR3 is 15 residues long. From germline, CDR1 is MNHEY and CDR2 SVGAGI. The ends were cut back, 2 bases at V and 0 bases at J, with 11 bases in the middle. In nucleotides, the CDR3 is TGTGCCAGCAGTTACGTAGCAGGGTCCTCCTACGAGCAGTACTTC. Its translation: CASSYVAGSSYEQYF.